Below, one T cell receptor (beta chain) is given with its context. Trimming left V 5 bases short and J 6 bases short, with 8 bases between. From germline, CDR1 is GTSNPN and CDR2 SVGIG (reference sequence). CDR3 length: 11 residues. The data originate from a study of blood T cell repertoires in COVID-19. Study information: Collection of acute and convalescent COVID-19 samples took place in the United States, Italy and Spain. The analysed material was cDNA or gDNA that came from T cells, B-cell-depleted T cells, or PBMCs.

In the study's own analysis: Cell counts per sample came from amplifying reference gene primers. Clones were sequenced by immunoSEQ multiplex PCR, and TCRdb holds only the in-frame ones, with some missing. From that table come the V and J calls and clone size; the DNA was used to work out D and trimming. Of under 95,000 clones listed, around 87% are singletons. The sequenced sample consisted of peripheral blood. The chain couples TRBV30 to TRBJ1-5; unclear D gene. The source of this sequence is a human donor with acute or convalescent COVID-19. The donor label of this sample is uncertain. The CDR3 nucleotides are TGTGCCTGGGGTCCGAGTCAGCCCCAGCATTTT. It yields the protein CAWGPSQPQHF.